The 8 T cell receptor beta chains given below trace back to one sample, sequenced in a study of blood T cell repertoires in COVID-19. Using immunoSEQ multiplex PCR, the repertoire was profiled, and TCRdb retains in-frame clones only, with some absent. The sample has 250,000 to 350,000 clones, about 90% seen once. Sequenced input: peripheral blood. These receptors were obtained from a woman in her forties or fifties who had recovered from COVID-19.

The gene calls are TRBV28 and TRBJ2-3; possibly TRBD1 for D (6 bases). The CDR3 has 15 residues. Germline CDR1 reads MDHEN; CDR2 reads SYDVKM. Trimming took off 5 bases at V and 0 bases at J, with 12 bases between the two ends. The CDR3 nucleotides read TGTGCCAGCAGTCTTCGGACAGTAAGCACAGATACGCAGTATTTT. This gives the protein CASSLRTVSTDTQYF.

The rearrangement uses TRBV11-2 and TRBJ2-5; TRBD2 agrees at 11 bases. The ends lost 5 bases at V and 0 bases at J; junction bases unmatched: 5. The germline gives CDR1 SGHAT, CDR2 FQNNGV. The CDR3 extends over 16 amino acids. The CDR3: CASSRPSGGYQETQYF. Here the CDR3 DNA reads TGTGCCAGCAGCCGCCCTAGCGGGGGGTACCAAGAGACCCAGTACTTC.

The V and J genes are TRBV10-3 and TRBJ2-2, with 7 bases aligning to TRBD1. Germline V gene sequence: CDR1 ENHRY, CDR2 SYGVKD. The J segment lost 3 bases and the V segment lost 2 bases, leaving 15 bases of the junction unmatched. CDR3 length: 19 amino acids. The DNA for the CDR3 is TGTGCCATCAGTGAGGAGTCAGACAGGGCAGTTCCAGACACCGGGGAGCTGTTTTTT. Protein product: CAISEESDRAVPDTGELFF.

The chain uses TRBV5-1 and TRBJ2-5, with TRBD2 matching over 8 bases. CDR1 is SGHRS and CDR2 is YFSETQ in the germline V gene. The length of the CDR3 is 13 residues. Germline trimming cut 3 bases from V and 9 bases from J; bases unmatched to any gene: 7. In DNA form, the CDR3 reads TGCGCCAGCAGCTACGGGGGGGCCGGGTCCCAGTACTTC. It is translated as CASSYGGAGSQYF.

V usage is TRBV11-1 and J usage is TRBJ2-1; a possible D gene is TRBD2 (6 bases). Germline V CDR1 and CDR2: SGHAT, FQDESV (reference sequence). With 4 bases removed from V and 4 bases from J, the gap between germline ends came to 11 bases. The CDR3 contains 14 residues. CDR3 in amino acids: CASSSREMYNEQFF. CDR3 DNA: TGTGCCAGCAGCTCCCGGGAGATGTACAATGAGCAGTTCTTC.

This chain uses TRBV15 with TRBJ2-5, with unresolved D. V was shortened by 0 bases and J by 5 bases, with 4 bases between the two germline ends. This CDR3 has 12 residues. CDR1 and CDR2 (germline): LNHNV, YYDKDF (reference sequence). CDR3 DNA sequence: TGTGCCACCAGCAGAGATCGGGAGACCCAGTACTTC. This translates into CATSRDRETQYF.

This clone was found a few times. V and J are TRBV6-5 and TRBJ2-1, with D possibly matching TRBD2 (5 bases). Germline assignment: CDR1 MNHEY and CDR2 SVGAGI. V shed 5 bases and J shed 9 bases, with 20 bases lying between them. The length of the CDR3 is 15 residues. The DNA for the CDR3 is TGTGCCAGCAGTCCTACTAGGGTTCAGGTCAGTGAGCAGTTCTTC. Its protein product is CASSPTRVQVSEQFF.

This rearrangement joins TRBV5-1 to TRBJ1-2; weak D call: TRBD1 (5 bases). The germline V gene has CDR1 SGHRS and CDR2 YFSETQ. V dropped 4 bases and J dropped 3 bases, with 19 bases sitting between them. This CDR3 contains 16 residues. The CDR3 here is CASSAPTATNDYGYTF. The DNA of the CDR3 is TGCGCCAGCAGCGCCCCGACAGCTACGAATGACTATGGCTACACCTTC.